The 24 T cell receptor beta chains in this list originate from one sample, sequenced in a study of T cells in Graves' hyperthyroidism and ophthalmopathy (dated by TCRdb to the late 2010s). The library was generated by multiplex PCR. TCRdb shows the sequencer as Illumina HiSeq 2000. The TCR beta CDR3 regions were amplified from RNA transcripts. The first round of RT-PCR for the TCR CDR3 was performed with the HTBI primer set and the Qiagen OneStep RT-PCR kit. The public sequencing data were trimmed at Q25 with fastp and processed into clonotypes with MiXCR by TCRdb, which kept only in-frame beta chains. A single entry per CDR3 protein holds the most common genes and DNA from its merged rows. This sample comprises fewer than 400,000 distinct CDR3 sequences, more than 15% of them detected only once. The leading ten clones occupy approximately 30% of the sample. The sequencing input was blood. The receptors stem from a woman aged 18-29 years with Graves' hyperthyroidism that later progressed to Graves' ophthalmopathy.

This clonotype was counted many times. CDR3 residues: CASSLNFRGGWETQYF. The DNA for the CDR3 is TGTGCCAGCAGTTTGAATTTCAGGGGGGGGTGGGAGACCCAGTACTTC. The chain combines TRBV27 with TRBJ2-5; D assignment may be TRBD1 or TRBD2 (7 bases each). V lost 3 bases to trimming and J lost 5 bases, with 19 bases between them. The CDR3 has 16 amino acids. Per germline, CDR1 MNHEY and CDR2 SMNVEV (reference sequence).

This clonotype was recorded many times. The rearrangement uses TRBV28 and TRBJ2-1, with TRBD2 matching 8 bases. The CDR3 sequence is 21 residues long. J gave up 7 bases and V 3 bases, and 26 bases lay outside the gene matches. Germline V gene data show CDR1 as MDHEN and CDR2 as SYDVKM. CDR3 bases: TGTGCCAGCAGTTTGCCGGAGATCAGGGTTCACGGGGCCGGGGGGGATAATGAGCAGTTCTTC. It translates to CASSLPEIRVHGAGGDNEQFF. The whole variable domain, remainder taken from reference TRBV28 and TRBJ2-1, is DVKVTQSSRYLVKRTGEKVFLECVQDMDHENMFWYRQDPGLGLRLIYFSYDVKMKEKGDIPEGYSVSREKKERFSLILESASTNQTSMYLCASSLPEIRVHGAGGDNEQFFGPGTRLTVL.

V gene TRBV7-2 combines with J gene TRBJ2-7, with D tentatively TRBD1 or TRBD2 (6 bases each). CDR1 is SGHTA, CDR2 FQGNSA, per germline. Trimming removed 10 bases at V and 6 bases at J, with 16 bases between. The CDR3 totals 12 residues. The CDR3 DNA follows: TGTGCCAACCGTGGGGGGCTAGGCGAGCAGTACTTC. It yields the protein CANRGGLGEQYF.

CDR3 nucleotide sequence: TGCGCCAGCACCGGGGGAGAGGGCACAGATACGCAGTATTTT. Protein: CASTGGEGTDTQYF. This chain connects TRBV10-2 to TRBJ2-3, with D maybe TRBD2 (6 bases). Germline V lookup: CDR1 WSHSY, CDR2 SAAADI. CDR3 length: 14 amino acids. V lost 7 bases and J lost 1, with 12 bases in between.

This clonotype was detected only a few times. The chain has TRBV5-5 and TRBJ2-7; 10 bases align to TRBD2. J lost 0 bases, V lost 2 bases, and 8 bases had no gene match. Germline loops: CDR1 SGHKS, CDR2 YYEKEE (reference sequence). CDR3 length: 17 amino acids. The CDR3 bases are TGTGCCAGCAGCTTCCGACTAGCGGGTGGCGGCTCCTACGAGCAGTACTTC. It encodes CASSFRLAGGGSYEQYF.

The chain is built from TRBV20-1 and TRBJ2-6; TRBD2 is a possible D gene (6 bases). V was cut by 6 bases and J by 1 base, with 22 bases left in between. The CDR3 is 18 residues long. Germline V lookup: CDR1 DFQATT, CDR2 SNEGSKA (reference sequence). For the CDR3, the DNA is TGCAGTGCAGGGACGGGGGTCGGCAGCTCTTCTGGGGCCAACGTCCTGACTTTC. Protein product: CSAGTGVGSSSGANVLTF.

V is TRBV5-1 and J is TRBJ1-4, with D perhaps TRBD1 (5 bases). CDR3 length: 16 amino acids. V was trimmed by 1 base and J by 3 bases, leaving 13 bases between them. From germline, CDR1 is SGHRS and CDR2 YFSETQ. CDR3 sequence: CASSLNPGQANEKLFF. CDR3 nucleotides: TGCGCCAGCAGCTTGAATCCAGGGCAGGCTAATGAAAAACTGTTTTTT.

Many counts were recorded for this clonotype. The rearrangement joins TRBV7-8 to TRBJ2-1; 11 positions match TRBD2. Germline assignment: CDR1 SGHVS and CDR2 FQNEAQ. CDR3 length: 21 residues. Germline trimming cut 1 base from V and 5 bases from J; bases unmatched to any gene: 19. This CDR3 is CASSLVWDGTGTSGWDNEQFF. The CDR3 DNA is TGTGCCAGCAGCTTAGTCTGGGACGGAACCGGGACTAGCGGATGGGACAATGAGCAGTTCTTC.

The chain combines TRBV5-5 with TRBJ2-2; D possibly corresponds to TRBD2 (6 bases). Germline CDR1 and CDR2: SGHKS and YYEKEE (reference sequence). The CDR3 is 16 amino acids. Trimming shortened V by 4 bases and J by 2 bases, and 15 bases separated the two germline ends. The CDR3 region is CASSTGGAGNTGELFF. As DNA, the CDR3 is TGTGCCAGCAGCACCGGAGGGGCAGGTAACACCGGGGAGCTGTTTTTT.

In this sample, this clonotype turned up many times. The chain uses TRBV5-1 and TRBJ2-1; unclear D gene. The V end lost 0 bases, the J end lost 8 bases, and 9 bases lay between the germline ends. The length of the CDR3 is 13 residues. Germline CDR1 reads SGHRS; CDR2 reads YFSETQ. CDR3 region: CASSLVLLDEQFF. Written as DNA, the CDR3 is TGCGCCAGCAGCTTGGTTCTTTTGGATGAGCAGTTCTTC. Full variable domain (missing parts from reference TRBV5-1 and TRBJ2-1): KAGVTQTPRYLIKTRGQQVTLSCSPISGHRSVSWYQQTPGQGLQFLFEYFSETQRNKGNFPGRFSGRQFSNSRSEMNVSTLELGDSALYLCASSLVLLDEQFFGPGTRLTVL.

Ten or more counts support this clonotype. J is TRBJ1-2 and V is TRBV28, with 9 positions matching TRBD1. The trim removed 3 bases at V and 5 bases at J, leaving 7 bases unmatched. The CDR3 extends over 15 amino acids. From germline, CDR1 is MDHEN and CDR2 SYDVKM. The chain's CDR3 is CASSFVGTGRYGYTF. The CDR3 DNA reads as TGTGCCAGCAGTTTCGTTGGGACAGGGAGATATGGCTACACCTTC.

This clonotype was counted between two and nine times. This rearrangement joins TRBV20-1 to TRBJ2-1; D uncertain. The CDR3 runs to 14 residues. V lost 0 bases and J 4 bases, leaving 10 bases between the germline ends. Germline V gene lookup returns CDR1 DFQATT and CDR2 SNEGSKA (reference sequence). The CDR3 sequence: CSARDGDIYNEQFF. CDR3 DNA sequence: TGCAGTGCTAGAGACGGCGACATTTACAATGAGCAGTTCTTC.

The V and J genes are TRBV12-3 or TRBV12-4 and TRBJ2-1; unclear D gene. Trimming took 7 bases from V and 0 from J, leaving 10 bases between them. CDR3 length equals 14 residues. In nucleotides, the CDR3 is TGTGCCAGCAACCCCTCGGGCTCCTACAATGAGCAGTTCTTC. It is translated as CASNPSGSYNEQFF.

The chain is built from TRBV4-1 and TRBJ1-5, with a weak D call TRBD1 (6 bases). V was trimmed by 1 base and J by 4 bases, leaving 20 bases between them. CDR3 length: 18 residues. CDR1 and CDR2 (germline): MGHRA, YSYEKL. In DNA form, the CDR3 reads TGCGCCAGCAGCCAAGGGTTCGTGGGGGGGCTAGGGAATCAGCCCCAGCATTTT. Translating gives CASSQGFVGGLGNQPQHF.

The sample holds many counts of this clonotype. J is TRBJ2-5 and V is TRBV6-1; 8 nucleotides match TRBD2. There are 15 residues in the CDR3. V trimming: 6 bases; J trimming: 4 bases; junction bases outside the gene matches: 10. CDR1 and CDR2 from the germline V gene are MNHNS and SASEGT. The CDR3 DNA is TGTGCCAGCAGCCCCGGGACTAGGAGTGGAGAGACCCAGTACTTC. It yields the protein CASSPGTRSGETQYF.

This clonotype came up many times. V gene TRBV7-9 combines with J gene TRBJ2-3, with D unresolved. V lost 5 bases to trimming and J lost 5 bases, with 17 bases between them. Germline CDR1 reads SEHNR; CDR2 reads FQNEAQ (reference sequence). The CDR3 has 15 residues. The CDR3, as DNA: TGTGCCAGCAGCCAATGGGTACCTTCAGGAGATACGCAGTATTTT. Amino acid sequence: CASSQWVPSGDTQYF.

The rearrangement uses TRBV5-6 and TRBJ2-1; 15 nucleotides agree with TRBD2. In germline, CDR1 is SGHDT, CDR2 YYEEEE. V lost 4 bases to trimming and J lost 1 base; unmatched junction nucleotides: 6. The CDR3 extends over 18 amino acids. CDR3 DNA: TGTGCCAGCAGCGTCGGACTAGCGGGAGGGTGGTCCTACAATGAGCAGTTCTTC. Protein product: CASSVGLAGGWSYNEQFF.

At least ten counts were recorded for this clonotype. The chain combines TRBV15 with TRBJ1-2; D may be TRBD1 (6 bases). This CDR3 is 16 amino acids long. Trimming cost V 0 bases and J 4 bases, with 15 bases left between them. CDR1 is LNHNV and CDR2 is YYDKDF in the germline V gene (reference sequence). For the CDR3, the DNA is TGTGCCACCAGCAGAGACAGGGGTCTATGGGTCTATGGCTACACCTTC. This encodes CATSRDRGLWVYGYTF.

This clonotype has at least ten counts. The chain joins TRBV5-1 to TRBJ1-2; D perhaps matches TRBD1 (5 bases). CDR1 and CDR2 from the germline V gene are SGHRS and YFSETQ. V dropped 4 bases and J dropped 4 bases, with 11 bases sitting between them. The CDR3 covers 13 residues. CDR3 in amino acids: CASSPGLGYGYTF. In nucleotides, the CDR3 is TGCGCCAGCAGCCCGGGACTCGGCTATGGCTACACCTTC.

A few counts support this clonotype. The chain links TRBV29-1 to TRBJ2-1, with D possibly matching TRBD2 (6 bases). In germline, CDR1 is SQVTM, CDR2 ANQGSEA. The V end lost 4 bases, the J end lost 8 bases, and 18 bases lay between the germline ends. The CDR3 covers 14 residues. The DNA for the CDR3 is TGCAGCGTTGCAGGCGGGGTCCCGAGTCATGAGCAGTTCTTC. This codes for CSVAGGVPSHEQFF.

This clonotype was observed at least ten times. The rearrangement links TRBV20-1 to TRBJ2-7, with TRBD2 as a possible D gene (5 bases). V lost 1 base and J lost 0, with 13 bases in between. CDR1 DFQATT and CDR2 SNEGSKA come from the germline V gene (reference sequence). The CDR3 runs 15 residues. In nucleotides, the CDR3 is TGCAGTGCTAGAGCGGCGGACTCGATCTCCTACGAGCAGTACTTC. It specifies CSARAADSISYEQYF.

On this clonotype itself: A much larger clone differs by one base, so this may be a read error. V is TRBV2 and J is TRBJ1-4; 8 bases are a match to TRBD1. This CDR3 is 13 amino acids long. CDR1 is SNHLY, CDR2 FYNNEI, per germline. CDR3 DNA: TGTGCCATAAACAGGGGGGTGCATGAAAAACTGCTTTTT. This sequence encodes CAINRGVHEKLLF.

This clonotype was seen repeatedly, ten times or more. The CDR3 protein is CASSEQHTGELFF. The CDR3 region has the DNA TGTGCCAGCAGTGAGCAACACACCGGGGAGCTGTTTTTT. The chain recombines TRBV6-1 with TRBJ2-2; no clear D. With 3 bases removed from V and 3 bases from J, the gap between germline ends came to 5 bases. The germline CDR1 and CDR2 sequences are MNHNS and SASEGT. The CDR3 is 13 residues long.

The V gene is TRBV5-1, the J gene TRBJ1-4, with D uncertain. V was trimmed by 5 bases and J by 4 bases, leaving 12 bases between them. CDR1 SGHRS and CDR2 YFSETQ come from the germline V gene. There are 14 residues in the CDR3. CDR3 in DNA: TGCGCCAGCAGATCCACCGTTTATAATGAAAAACTGTTTTTT. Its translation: CASRSTVYNEKLFF.